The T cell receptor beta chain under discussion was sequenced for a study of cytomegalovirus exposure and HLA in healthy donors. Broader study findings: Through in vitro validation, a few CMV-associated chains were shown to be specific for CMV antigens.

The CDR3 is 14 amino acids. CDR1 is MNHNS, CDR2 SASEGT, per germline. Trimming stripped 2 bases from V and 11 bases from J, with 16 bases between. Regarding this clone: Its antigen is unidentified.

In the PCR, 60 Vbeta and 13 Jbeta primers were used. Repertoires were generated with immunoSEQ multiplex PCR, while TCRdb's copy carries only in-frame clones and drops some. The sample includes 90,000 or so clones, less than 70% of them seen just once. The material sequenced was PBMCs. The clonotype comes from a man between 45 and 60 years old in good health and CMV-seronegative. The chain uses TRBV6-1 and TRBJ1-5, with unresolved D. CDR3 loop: CASSELGRRESQHF. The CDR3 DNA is TGTGCCAGCAGTGAACTGGGGAGAAGGGAGTCCCAGCATTTT.